One T cell receptor (beta chain) is described in this entry. The antigen is not known. The entry originates in a study of cytomegalovirus exposure and HLA in healthy donors. Overall study results and limits: According to a later analysis, most TCR beta chains associated with CMV appeared HLA-restricted. Fewer N-insertions (relative to the 666-donor mean) were reportedly seen in an Asian-associated ancestry cluster in a later analysis.

Healthy bone marrow donors made up the donors. This CDR3 has 15 residues. V shed 1 base and J 1 base; nucleotides not matched to a gene: 4. Germline assignment: CDR1 SGHDT and CDR2 YYEEEE. The PCR was carried out with 60 Vbeta primers and 13 Jbeta primers. The method was immunoSEQ multiplex PCR; TCRdb's version includes in-frame clones alone and lacks a portion of them. The sample contains some 77,000 clones, 65% to 85% of which appear only once. This receptor was taken from a middle-aged woman in good health and CMV-seropositive. The rearrangement uses TRBV5-6 and TRBJ1-1; 7 positions agree with TRBD1. Sequenced sample: PBMCs. The CDR3 coding sequence is TGTGCCAGCAGCTTGTCCGGGACAGCGAACACTGAAGCTTTCTTT. Residues: CASSLSGTANTEAFF.